Listed below are T cell receptor beta chains from one sample, sequenced in a study of blood T cell repertoires in COVID-19. Profiled with immunoSEQ multiplex PCR; TCRdb holds only in-frame clones, not every one. The sample includes about 320,000 clones, 85% to 95% of them seen just once. The sample consisted of PBMCs or T cells enriched from blood (not recorded which). These receptors all come from a woman aged 25 to 39 who had been exposed to COVID-19. CDR3s include the opening cysteine and the closing phenylalanine or tryptophan. D genes are given only for firm matches. Part of the rows lack a size; the others show once, few, many or a class for expanded clones.

J gene: TRBJ2-1; clone size: .; V gene: TRBV9; D gene: TRBD2; CDR3 protein: CASSTQRGAYNEQFF; CDR3 DNA: TGTGCCAGCAGCACCCAGCGGGGGGCCTACAATGAGCAGTTCTTC
J gene: TRBJ2-7; clone size: .; V gene: TRBV5-4; D gene: TRBD1; CDR3 protein: CASRRTIGQGAHEQYF; CDR3 DNA: TGTGCCAGCAGAAGGACGATTGGACAGGGGGCTCACGAGCAGTACTTC
J gene: TRBJ1-4; clone size: .; V gene: TRBV19; D gene: .; CDR3 protein: CASSILLRTNEKLFF; CDR3 DNA: TGTGCCAGTAGTATCCTTCTCCGAACTAATGAAAAACTGTTTTTT
J gene: TRBJ1-2; clone size: .; V gene: TRBV15; D gene: TRBD1; CDR3 protein: CATRDWTGGSYGYTF; CDR3 DNA: TGTGCCACAAGGGATTGGACAGGGGGATCCTATGGCTACACCTTC
J gene: TRBJ1-2; clone size: .; V gene: TRBV21-1; D gene: .; CDR3 protein: CASSKVGGSRGARGYTF; CDR3 DNA: TGTGCCAGCAGCAAAGTAGGGGGCTCCCGGGGCGCAAGGGGCTACACCTTC
J gene: TRBJ1-6; clone size: .; V gene: TRBV6-5; D gene: TRBD1; CDR3 protein: CASSPGTGGRSPLHF; CDR3 DNA: TGTGCCAGCAGTCCAGGGACAGGGGGAAGGTCACCCCTCCACTTT
J gene: TRBJ1-3; clone size: .; V gene: TRBV21-1; D gene: .; CDR3 protein: CASSSGQGASGNTIYF; CDR3 DNA: TGTGCCAGCAGCAGCGGACAGGGGGCTTCTGGAAACACCATATATTTT
J gene: TRBJ2-7; clone size: .; V gene: TRBV12-3/TRBV12-4; D gene: .; CDR3 protein: CASSFRGNDEQYF; CDR3 DNA: TGTGCCAGCAGTTTTCGAGGGAACGACGAGCAGTACTTC
J gene: TRBJ1-5; clone size: once; V gene: TRBV4-1; D gene: .; CDR3 protein: CASSQVVVGGDQPQHF; CDR3 DNA: TGCGCCAGCAGCCAAGTGGTGGTAGGGGGTGATCAGCCCCAGCATTTT
J gene: TRBJ2-7; clone size: .; V gene: TRBV3-1/TRBV3-2; D gene: .; CDR3 protein: CASSSPPTGAPFLYF; CDR3 DNA: TGTGCCAGCAGCTCCCCCCCGACAGGAGCTCCGTTCTTGTACTTC
J gene: TRBJ2-2; clone size: .; V gene: TRBV5-5; D gene: TRBD1; CDR3 protein: CASSSSGTGIPLNTGELFF; CDR3 DNA: TGTGCCAGCAGCTCCTCCGGGACAGGGATTCCCCTGAACACCGGGGAGCTGTTTTTT
J gene: TRBJ1-1; clone size: .; V gene: TRBV5-4; D gene: TRBD1; CDR3 protein: CASSLGQGMNTEAFF; CDR3 DNA: TGTGCCAGCAGCTTGGGACAGGGGATGAACACTGAAGCTTTCTTT
J gene: TRBJ1-1; clone size: .; V gene: TRBV4-2; D gene: TRBD1; CDR3 protein: CASSPQGGNTEAFF; CDR3 DNA: TGTGCCAGCAGCCCCCAGGGGGGGAACACTGAAGCTTTCTTT
J gene: TRBJ2-2; clone size: .; V gene: TRBV6-5; D gene: TRBD2; CDR3 protein: CASTSGGADTGELFF; CDR3 DNA: TGTGCCAGCACTAGCGGGGGGGCGGACACCGGGGAGCTGTTTTTT
J gene: TRBJ2-1; clone size: .; V gene: TRBV2; D gene: .; CDR3 protein: CARRRDYNEQFF; CDR3 DNA: TGTGCCAGGAGGCGGGACTACAATGAGCAGTTCTTC
J gene: TRBJ1-2; clone size: .; V gene: TRBV4-3; D gene: .; CDR3 protein: CASSQDHSGGTDGYTF; CDR3 DNA: TGCGCCAGCAGCCAAGATCACTCTGGCGGAACTGATGGCTACACCTTC
J gene: TRBJ2-3; clone size: .; V gene: TRBV19; D gene: TRBD2; CDR3 protein: CASSISGTSGGRSTDTQYF; CDR3 DNA: TGTGCCAGTAGTATCTCCGGGACTAGCGGGGGACGTAGCACAGATACGCAGTATTTT
J gene: TRBJ1-5; clone size: .; V gene: TRBV7-9; D gene: TRBD1; CDR3 protein: CASSTGTAHSNQPQHF; CDR3 DNA: TGTGCCAGCAGCACGGGGACAGCTCATAGCAATCAGCCCCAGCATTTT
J gene: TRBJ2-7; clone size: once; V gene: TRBV18; D gene: .; CDR3 protein: CASSPETVLVPYEQYF; CDR3 DNA: TGTGCCAGCTCACCCGAGACAGTGCTGGTGCCCTACGAGCAGTACTTC
J gene: TRBJ1-1; clone size: .; V gene: TRBV4-3; D gene: .; CDR3 protein: CASSQDLTGKAEAFF; CDR3 DNA: TGCGCCAGCAGCCAAGATCTAACAGGGAAGGCTGAAGCTTTCTTT
J gene: TRBJ1-5; clone size: .; V gene: TRBV4-3; D gene: .; CDR3 protein: CASSQARAPLQPQHF; CDR3 DNA: TGCGCCAGCAGCCAAGCCAGGGCCCCGCTTCAGCCCCAGCATTTT
J gene: TRBJ2-7; clone size: .; V gene: TRBV18; D gene: .; CDR3 protein: CASSPTGSYEQYF; CDR3 DNA: TGTGCCAGCTCACCCACGGGGAGCTACGAGCAGTACTTC
J gene: TRBJ1-2; clone size: .; V gene: TRBV4-3; D gene: .; CDR3 protein: CASSQRYGAQDGYTF; CDR3 DNA: TGCGCCAGCAGCCAGAGGTATGGGGCCCAGGATGGCTACACCTTC
J gene: TRBJ2-7; clone size: .; V gene: TRBV18; D gene: TRBD1; CDR3 protein: CASSKTGGASYEQYF; CDR3 DNA: TGTGCCAGCTCGAAAACAGGGGGCGCGTCCTACGAGCAGTACTTC
J gene: TRBJ1-2; clone size: .; V gene: TRBV14; D gene: TRBD1; CDR3 protein: CASSQDLGQYYGYTF; CDR3 DNA: TGTGCCAGCAGCCAAGATTTGGGACAGTATTATGGCTACACCTTC
J gene: TRBJ1-3; clone size: .; V gene: TRBV9; D gene: .; CDR3 protein: CASSVAGGTGNTIYF; CDR3 DNA: TGTGCCAGCAGCGTAGCCGGGGGAACTGGAAACACCATATATTTT
J gene: TRBJ1-2; clone size: .; V gene: TRBV7-9; D gene: TRBD1; CDR3 protein: CASSPTGRDGYTF; CDR3 DNA: TGTGCCAGCAGCCCGACAGGGCGTGATGGCTACACCTTC
J gene: TRBJ1-2; clone size: .; V gene: TRBV28; D gene: .; CDR3 protein: CASSRGTQSANYGYTF; CDR3 DNA: TGTGCCAGCAGTAGGGGGACACAGTCGGCTAACTATGGCTACACCTTC
J gene: TRBJ2-7; clone size: .; V gene: TRBV7-3; D gene: .; CDR3 protein: CASSLPKRPYEQYF; CDR3 DNA: TGTGCCAGCAGCCTACCCAAACGCCCCTACGAGCAGTACTTC
J gene: TRBJ1-1; clone size: .; V gene: TRBV2; D gene: TRBD1; CDR3 protein: CASTWGQLNTEAFF; CDR3 DNA: TGTGCCAGCACCTGGGGACAGTTGAACACTGAAGCTTTCTTT
J gene: TRBJ1-1; clone size: .; V gene: TRBV5-8; D gene: TRBD1; CDR3 protein: CASTRGAGIEAFF; CDR3 DNA: TGTGCCAGCACCAGGGGGGCCGGTATAGAAGCTTTCTTT
J gene: TRBJ1-4; clone size: .; V gene: TRBV29-1; D gene: .; CDR3 protein: CSVDFGGSEKLFF; CDR3 DNA: TGCAGCGTTGATTTCGGAGGTTCGGAAAAACTGTTTTTT